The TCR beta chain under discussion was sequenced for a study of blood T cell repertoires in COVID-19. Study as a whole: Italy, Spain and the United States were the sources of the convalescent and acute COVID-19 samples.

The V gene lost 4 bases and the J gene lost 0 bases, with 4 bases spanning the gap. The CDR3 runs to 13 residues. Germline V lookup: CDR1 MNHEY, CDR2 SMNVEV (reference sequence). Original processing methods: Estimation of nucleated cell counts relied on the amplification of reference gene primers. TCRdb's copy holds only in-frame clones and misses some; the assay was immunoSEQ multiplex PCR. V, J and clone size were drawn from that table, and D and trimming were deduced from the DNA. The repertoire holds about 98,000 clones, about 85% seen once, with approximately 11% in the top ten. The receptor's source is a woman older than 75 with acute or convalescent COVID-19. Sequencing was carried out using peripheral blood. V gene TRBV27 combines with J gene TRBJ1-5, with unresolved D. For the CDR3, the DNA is TGTGCCAGCAGTTCAGTTAGCAATCAGCCCCAGCATTTT. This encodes CASSSVSNQPQHF.